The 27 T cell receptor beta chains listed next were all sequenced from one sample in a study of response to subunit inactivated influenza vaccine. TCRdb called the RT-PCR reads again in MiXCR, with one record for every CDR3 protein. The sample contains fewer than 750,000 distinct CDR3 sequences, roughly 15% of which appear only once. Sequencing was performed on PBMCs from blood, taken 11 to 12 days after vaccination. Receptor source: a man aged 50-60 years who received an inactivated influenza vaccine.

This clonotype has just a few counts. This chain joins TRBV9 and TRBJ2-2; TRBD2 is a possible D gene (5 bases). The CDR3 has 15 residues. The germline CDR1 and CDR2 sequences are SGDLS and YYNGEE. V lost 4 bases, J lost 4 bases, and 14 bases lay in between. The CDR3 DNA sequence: TGTGCCAGCAGCCCCCTGGAGGAGGTCACCGGGGAGCTGTTTTTT. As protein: CASSPLEEVTGELFF.

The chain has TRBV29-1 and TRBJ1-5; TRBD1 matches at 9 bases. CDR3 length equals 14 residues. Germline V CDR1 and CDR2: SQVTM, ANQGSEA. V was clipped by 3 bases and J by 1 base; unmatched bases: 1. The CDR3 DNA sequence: TGCAGCGTTGATACAGGGGGCAGCAATCAGCCCCAGCATTTT. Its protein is CSVDTGGSNQPQHF.

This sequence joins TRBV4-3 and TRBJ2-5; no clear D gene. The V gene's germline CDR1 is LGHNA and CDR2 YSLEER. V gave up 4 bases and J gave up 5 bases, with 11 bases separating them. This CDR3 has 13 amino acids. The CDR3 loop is CASSPRLGETQYF. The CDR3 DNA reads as TGCGCCAGCAGCCCCCGGCTAGGTGAGACCCAGTACTTC.

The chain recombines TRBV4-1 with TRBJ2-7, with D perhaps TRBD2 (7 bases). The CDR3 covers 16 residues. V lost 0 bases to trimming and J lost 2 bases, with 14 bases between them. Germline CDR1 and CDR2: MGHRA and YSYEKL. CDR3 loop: CASSQERTGTTYEQYF. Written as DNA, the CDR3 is TGCGCCAGCAGCCAAGAACGAACAGGGACTACCTACGAGCAGTACTTC.

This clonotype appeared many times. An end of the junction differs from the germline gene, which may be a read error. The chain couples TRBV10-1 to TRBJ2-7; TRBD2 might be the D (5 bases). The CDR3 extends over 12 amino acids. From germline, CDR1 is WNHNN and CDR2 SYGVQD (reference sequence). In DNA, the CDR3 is TGTGCCAGCAGTGAGGGATCTTACGAGCAGTACTTC. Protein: CASSEGSYEQYF.

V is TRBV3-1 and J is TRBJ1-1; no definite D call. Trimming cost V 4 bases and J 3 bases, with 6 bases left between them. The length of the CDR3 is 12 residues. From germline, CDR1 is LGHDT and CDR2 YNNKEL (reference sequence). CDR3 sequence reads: CASSLAHTEAFF. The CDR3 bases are TGTGCCAGCAGCCTTGCCCACACTGAAGCTTTCTTT.

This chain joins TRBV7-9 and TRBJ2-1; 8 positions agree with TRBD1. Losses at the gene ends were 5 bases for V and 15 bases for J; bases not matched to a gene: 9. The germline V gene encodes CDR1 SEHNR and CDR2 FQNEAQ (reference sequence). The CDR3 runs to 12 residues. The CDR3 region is CASSPGGTGPFF. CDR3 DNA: TGTGCCAGCAGCCCGGGCGGGACAGGTCCGTTCTTC.

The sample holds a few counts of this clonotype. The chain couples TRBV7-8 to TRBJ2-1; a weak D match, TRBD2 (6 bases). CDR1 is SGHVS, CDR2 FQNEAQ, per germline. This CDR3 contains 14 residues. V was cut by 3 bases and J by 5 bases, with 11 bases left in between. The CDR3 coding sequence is TGTGCCAGCAGCTTCCGGGACTTCCACAATGAGCAGTTCTTC. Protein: CASSFRDFHNEQFF.

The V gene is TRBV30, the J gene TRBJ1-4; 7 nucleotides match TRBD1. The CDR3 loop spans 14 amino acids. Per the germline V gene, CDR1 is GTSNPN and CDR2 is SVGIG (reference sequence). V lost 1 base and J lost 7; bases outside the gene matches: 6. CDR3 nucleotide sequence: TGTGCCTGGAGTGACAGGAACAGGGGTGAAAAACTGTTTTTT. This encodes CAWSDRNRGEKLFF.

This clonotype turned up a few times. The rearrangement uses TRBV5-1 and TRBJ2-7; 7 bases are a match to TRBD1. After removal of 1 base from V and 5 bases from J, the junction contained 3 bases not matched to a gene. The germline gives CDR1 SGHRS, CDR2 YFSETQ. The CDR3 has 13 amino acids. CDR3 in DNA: TGCGCCAGCAGCTTGTACAGGGGTGACGAGCAGTACTTC. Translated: CASSLYRGDEQYF.

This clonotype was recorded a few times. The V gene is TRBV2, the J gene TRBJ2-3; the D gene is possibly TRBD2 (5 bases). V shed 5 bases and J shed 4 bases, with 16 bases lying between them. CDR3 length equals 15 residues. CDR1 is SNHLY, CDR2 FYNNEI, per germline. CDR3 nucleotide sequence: TGTGCCAGCAGTCCCAAAGGACTGTGGCCAGATACGCAGTATTTT. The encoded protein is CASSPKGLWPDTQYF.

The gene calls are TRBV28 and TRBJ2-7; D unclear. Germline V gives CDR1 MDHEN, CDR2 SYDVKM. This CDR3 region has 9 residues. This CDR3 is CDKSHEQYF. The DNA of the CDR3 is TGTGACAAGTCTCACGAGCAGTACTTC.

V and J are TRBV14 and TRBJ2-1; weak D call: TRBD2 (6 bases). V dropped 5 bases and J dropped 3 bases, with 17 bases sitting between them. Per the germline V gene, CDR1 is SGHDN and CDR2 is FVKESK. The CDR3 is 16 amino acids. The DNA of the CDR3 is TGTGCCAGCAGCACCTCTACTTTTAGCGGCTACAATGAGCAGTTCTTC. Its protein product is CASSTSTFSGYNEQFF.

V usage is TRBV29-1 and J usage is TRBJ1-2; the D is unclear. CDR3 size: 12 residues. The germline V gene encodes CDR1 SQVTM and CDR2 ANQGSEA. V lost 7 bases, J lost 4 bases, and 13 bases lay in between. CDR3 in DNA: TGCAGCGCCGGCGGTGGGATCTATGGCTACACCTTC. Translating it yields CSAGGGIYGYTF.

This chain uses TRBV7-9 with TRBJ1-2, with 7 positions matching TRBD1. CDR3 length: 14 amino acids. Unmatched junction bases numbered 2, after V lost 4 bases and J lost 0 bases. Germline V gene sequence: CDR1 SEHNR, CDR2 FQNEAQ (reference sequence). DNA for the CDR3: TGTGCCAGCAGCTCGGGACAGTCTAACTATGGCTACACCTTC. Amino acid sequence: CASSSGQSNYGYTF.

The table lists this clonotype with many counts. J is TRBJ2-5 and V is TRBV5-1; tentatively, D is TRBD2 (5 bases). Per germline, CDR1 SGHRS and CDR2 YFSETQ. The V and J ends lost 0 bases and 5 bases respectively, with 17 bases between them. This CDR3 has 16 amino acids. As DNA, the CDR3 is TGCGCCAGCAGCTTGGTTTGGACTCAACAAGCGGAGACCCAGTACTTC. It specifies CASSLVWTQQAETQYF. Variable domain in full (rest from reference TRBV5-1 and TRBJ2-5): KAGVTQTPRYLIKTRGQQVTLSCSPISGHRSVSWYQQTPGQGLQFLFEYFSETQRNKGNFPGRFSGRQFSNSRSEMNVSTLELGDSALYLCASSLVWTQQAETQYFGPGTRLLVL.

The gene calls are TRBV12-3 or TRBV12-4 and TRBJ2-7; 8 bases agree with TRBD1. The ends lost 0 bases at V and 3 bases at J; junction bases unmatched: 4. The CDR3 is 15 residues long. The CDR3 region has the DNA TGTGCCAGCAGTTTAGCGGGACAGGACAACTACGAGCAGTACTTC. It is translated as CASSLAGQDNYEQYF.

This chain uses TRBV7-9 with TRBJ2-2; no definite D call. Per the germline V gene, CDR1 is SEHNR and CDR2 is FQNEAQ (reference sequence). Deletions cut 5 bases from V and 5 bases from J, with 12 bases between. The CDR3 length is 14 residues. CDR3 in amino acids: CASSPGWGTGELFF. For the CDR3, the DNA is TGTGCCAGCAGCCCCGGGTGGGGAACCGGGGAGCTGTTTTTT.

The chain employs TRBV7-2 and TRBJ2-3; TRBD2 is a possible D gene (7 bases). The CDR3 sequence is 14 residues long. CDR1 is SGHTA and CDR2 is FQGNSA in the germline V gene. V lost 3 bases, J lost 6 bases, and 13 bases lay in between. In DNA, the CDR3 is TGTGCCAGCAGCTTGGGGGGGGCCGACGATACGCAGTATTTT. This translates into CASSLGGADDTQYF.

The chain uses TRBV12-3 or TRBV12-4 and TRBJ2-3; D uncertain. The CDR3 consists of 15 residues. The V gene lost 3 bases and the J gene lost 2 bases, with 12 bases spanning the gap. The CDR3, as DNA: TGTGCCAGCAGTTTCGGGTTGTCTGACACAGATACGCAGTATTTT. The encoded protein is CASSFGLSDTDTQYF.

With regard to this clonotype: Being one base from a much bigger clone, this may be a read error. The DNA for the CDR3 is TGCGCCAGCAGCTCCGGACAGGGAGTAACCTACGAGCAGTACTTC. Protein product: CASSSGQGVTYEQYF. The chain has TRBV5-1 and TRBJ2-7, with 8 bases fitting TRBD1. This CDR3 has 15 amino acids. With 3 bases clipped from V and 2 bases from J, the junction kept 7 bases outside the gene matches. Germline assignment: CDR1 SGHRS and CDR2 YFSETQ.

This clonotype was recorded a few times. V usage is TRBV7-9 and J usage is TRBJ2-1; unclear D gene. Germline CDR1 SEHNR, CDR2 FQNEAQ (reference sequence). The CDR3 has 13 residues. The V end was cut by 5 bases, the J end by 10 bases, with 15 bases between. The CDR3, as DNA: TGTGCCAGCAGCCCGCCGTCTGTACCAGAGCAGTTCTTC. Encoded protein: CASSPPSVPEQFF.

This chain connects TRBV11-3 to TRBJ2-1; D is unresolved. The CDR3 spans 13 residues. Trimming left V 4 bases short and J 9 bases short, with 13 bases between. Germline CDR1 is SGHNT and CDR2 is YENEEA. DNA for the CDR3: TGTGCCAGCAGCTCCAGCCGCCGGCGTGAGCAGTTCTTC. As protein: CASSSSRRREQFF.

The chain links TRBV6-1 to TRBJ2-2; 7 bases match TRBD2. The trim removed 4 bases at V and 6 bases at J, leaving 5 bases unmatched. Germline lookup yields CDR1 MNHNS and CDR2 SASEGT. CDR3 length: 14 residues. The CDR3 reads CASSGRAGAGELFF. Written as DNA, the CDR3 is TGTGCCAGCAGTGGTCGTGCGGGGGCCGGGGAGCTGTTTTTT.

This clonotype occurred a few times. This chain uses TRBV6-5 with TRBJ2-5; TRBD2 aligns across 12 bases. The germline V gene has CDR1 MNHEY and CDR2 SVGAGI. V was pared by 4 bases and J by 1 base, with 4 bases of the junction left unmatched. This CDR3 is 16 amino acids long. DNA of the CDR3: TGTGCCAGCAGTTGGACTAGCGGGGCGCTCCAAGAGACCCAGTACTTC. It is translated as CASSWTSGALQETQYF.

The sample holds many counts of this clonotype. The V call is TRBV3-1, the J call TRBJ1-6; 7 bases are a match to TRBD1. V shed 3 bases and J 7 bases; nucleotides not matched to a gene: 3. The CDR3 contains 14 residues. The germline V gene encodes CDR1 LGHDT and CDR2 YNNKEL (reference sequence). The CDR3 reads CASSHSGGNSPLHF. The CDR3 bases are TGTGCCAGCAGCCACTCAGGGGGGAATTCACCCCTCCACTTT.

The CDR3 bases are TGCGCCAGCAGCCAAAACTCTAGAGAGGGCTTTCAGCCCCAGCATTTT. This gives the protein CASSQNSREGFQPQHF. The V and J genes are TRBV4-3 and TRBJ1-5; D unclear. CDR3 length: 16 amino acids. Germline values: CDR1 LGHNA, CDR2 YSLEER. With 2 bases removed from V and 6 bases from J, the gap between germline ends came to 17 bases.